A single T cell receptor (beta chain) is shown here with its context. The antigen is unknown. This sample stems from a study of CXCR3-negative and CXCR3-positive naive CD8 T cells. Study outcomes and limitations: With respect to TRBV-TRBJ usage, naive CXCR3-negative and CXCR3-positive cells were similar; memory differed. Expression of CXCR3 was partially reduced after cryopreservation, and fresh PBMCs were used in most assays.

CDR1 is MDHEN, CDR2 SYDVKM, per germline. The CDR3 has 16 residues. Cells classed as naive CD8+ T cells were CD45RO-CCR7+CD27+CD95-. TRB cDNA was prepared as libraries by UMI-labeled 5' RACE. TCRdb reprocessed the 5' RACE reads and stores each CDR3 protein as one record, lacking DNA. The sample table includes 150,000 or so distinct CDR3 sequences. The V gene is TRBV28, the J gene TRBJ2-3; TCRdb outputs TRBD2, but without DNA this stays unchecked. The sequenced sample was naive CXCR3- CD8+ T cells from blood. Regarding subset: CD45RO-CCR7+CD27+CD95- naive CD8+ T cells lacking CXCR3 (TNR3-). This TCR was recovered from a human donor in good health. Some clones in this sample may be carry-over from other donors' samples. CDR3 region: CASLGWGALHTDTQYF.